Listed below are T cell receptor beta chains from one sample, sequenced in a study of cytomegalovirus exposure and HLA in healthy donors. Sequenced by immunoSEQ multiplex PCR; TCRdb stores in-frame clones only, minus some. The table has 150,000 to 200,000 clones, 60% to 85% seen once. Source material: PBMCs. The receptor set was obtained from a woman aged 45-65 years in good health and CMV-seropositive. CDR3s include the opening cysteine and the closing phenylalanine or tryptophan. The D gene is left open where the match is weak. Clone size is shown for a subset of rows, as once, few, many or a class of expanded clone.

d_call	v_call	j_call	clone_size	cdr3_nt	cdr3_aa
NA	TRBV21-1	TRBJ1-5	few	TGTGCCAGCCAACTTAAGTACTCCGGGACAGGGGCGACTCAGCCCCAGCATTTT	CASQLKYSGTGATQPQHF
NA	TRBV7-2	TRBJ2-1	NA	TGTGCCAGCAGCCGACAGGCAGGGAGGGGCAATGAGCAGTTCTTC	CASSRQAGRGNEQFF
TRBD1	TRBV4-1	TRBJ1-5	NA	TGCGCCAGCAGGCTAAATACAGGGGGTGGTAATCAGCCCCAGCATTTT	CASRLNTGGGNQPQHF
TRBD1	TRBV19	TRBJ1-2	NA	TGTGCCAGTAGGGCCCCGGGACAGGGTGATCTTAGGGGCTACACCTTC	CASRAPGQGDLRGYTF
TRBD1	TRBV18	TRBJ1-1	NA	TGTGCCAGCTCTCTTGGACAGGCCCCAATGAACACTGAAGCTTTCTTT	CASSLGQAPMNTEAFF
TRBD2	TRBV7-3	TRBJ2-1	NA	TGTGCCAGCAGCTTAATAGCGGGGGGGAACAATGAGCAGTTCTTC	CASSLIAGGNNEQFF
NA	TRBV30	TRBJ2-7	NA	TGTGCCTGGAGTCAGGGCCCCTACGAGCAGTACTTC	CAWSQGPYEQYF
NA	TRBV2	TRBJ1-5	many	TGTGCCAGCACAGGAGGACAGCGGGGGCAGCCCCAGCATTTT	CASTGGQRGQPQHF
TRBD1	TRBV2	TRBJ2-7	NA	TGTGCCAGCAGTGAGAGAACGAGACAGGGGTCCGAGCAGTACTTC	CASSERTRQGSEQYF
NA	TRBV7-9	TRBJ1-2	NA	TGTGCCAGCAGCGAAAACTTCGATAGGGGCCCGAACTATGGCTACACCTTC	CASSENFDRGPNYGYTF
TRBD1	TRBV6-1	TRBJ2-7	once	TGTGCCAGCAGTCAGAGGACAGGGCTAGGGTACGAGCAGTACTTC	CASSQRTGLGYEQYF
TRBD2	TRBV19	TRBJ2-5	NA	TGTGCCAGTAGTGGACTAGAGTACCAAGAGACCCAGTACTTC	CASSGLEYQETQYF
TRBD1	TRBV6-5	TRBJ1-5	NA	TGTGCCAGCAGTCGGGACAGGGGCTTACAGCCCCAGCATTTT	CASSRDRGLQPQHF
NA	TRBV7-6	TRBJ2-7	NA	TGTGCCAGCAGCTTAGATCCAGGAACGCCCTTGGAGCAGTACTTC	CASSLDPGTPLEQYF
NA	TRBV7-2	TRBJ1-2	NA	TGTGCCAGCAGTTACGACACCACTGAATATGGCTACACCTTC	CASSYDTTEYGYTF
NA	TRBV4-1	TRBJ1-2	NA	TGCGCCAGCAGCCAAGGGCAGGGGTATGGCTACACCTTC	CASSQGQGYGYTF
NA	TRBV9	TRBJ1-6	NA	TGTGCCAGCAGCGCCACTCGGGGAGGTGGGGTCTATAATTCACCCCTCCACTTT	CASSATRGGGVYNSPLHF
NA	TRBV10-3	TRBJ1-1	NA	TGTGCCATCAGTGAGTCAACTAAAAACAGGGAAGTGGGCACTGAAGCTTTCTTT	CAISESTKNREVGTEAFF
TRBD2	TRBV9	TRBJ2-5	NA	TGTGCCAGCAGCGTAGCTAGCGGGGGACTAGAGACCCAGTACTTC	CASSVASGGLETQYF
NA	TRBV18	TRBJ1-3	once	TGTGCCAGCTCACCACGGTCAGATACTGGAAACACCATATATTTT	CASSPRSDTGNTIYF
TRBD2	TRBV5-6	TRBJ2-3	NA	TGTGCCAGCAGCCAGGGACTAGCGGGGACTGGAGATACGCAGTATTTT	CASSQGLAGTGDTQYF
NA	TRBV15	TRBJ1-1	NA	TGTGCCACCAGCAGAGATAGCGGGAACACTGAAGCTTTCTTT	CATSRDSGNTEAFF
NA	TRBV4-1	TRBJ2-3	NA	TGCGCCAGCAGCCAAGTAATCGGCAGGGAAACAGATACGCAGTATTTT	CASSQVIGRETDTQYF
NA	TRBV2	TRBJ2-1	NA	TGTGCCAGCAAGAAAAACGCAGGGAATGAGCAGTTCTTC	CASKKNAGNEQFF
TRBD2	TRBV10-3	TRBJ2-2	few	TGTGCCATCAGTGAACAGCGGGGGGGCCGACCCGACACCGGGGAGCTGTTTTTT	CAISEQRGGRPDTGELFF
NA	TRBV9	TRBJ2-1	NA	TGTGCCAGCAGCGTAGCCACAGGCTCCTACAATGAGCAGTTCTTC	CASSVATGSYNEQFF
TRBD1	TRBV5-1	TRBJ1-4	NA	TGCGCCAGCAGCCTAGGGACAGACAACAGTGAAAAACTGTTTTTT	CASSLGTDNSEKLFF
NA	TRBV6-1	TRBJ1-6	few	TGTGCCAGCAGTGAACAGGGAGGTTCACCCCTCCACTTT	CASSEQGGSPLHF
TRBD1	TRBV2	TRBJ2-7	NA	TGTGCCAGAGGGACAGGATCTTACGAGCAGTACTTC	CARGTGSYEQYF
NA	TRBV5-1	TRBJ2-5	NA	TGCGCCAGCAGCCTGGTGAGGGTACAAGAGACCCAGTACTTC	CASSLVRVQETQYF
TRBD1	TRBV11-2	TRBJ2-7	NA	TGTGCCAGCAGCCCCGGACAGGGGGAGCAGTACTTC	CASSPGQGEQYF
NA	TRBV19	TRBJ2-7	once	TGTGCCAGTAGTAACCGACAGTCCTACGAGCAGTACTTC	CASSNRQSYEQYF
NA	TRBV18	TRBJ1-5	few	TGTGCCAGCTCACCAGGAGTCAATCAGCCCCAGCATTTT	CASSPGVNQPQHF
NA	TRBV5-1	TRBJ2-5	few	TGCGCCTCCACCGGGGAGGGGGTTTGGGAGACCCAGTACTTC	CASTGEGVWETQYF
TRBD1	TRBV5-1	TRBJ2-2	NA	TGCGCCAGCAGCGCAATAGACAGGGGTACCGGGGAGCTGTTTTTT	CASSAIDRGTGELFF
NA	TRBV30	TRBJ1-6	NA	TGTGCCTGGAGTGTACTGGGAGGGTATAATTCACCCCTCCACTTT	CAWSVLGGYNSPLHF
NA	TRBV18	TRBJ1-1	NA	TGTGCCAGCAAAAGAGGAGGAGTTGAAGCTTTCTTT	CASKRGGVEAFF
TRBD1	TRBV2	TRBJ1-2	few	TGTGCCAGCCCCCCGCCGGGGACAGGGGAAGCATCCTATGGCTACACCTTC	CASPPPGTGEASYGYTF
NA	TRBV15	TRBJ2-7	NA	TGTGCCACCAGCAGACCACAGGATACCTACGAGCAGTACTTC	CATSRPQDTYEQYF
NA	TRBV5-1	TRBJ2-5	few	TGCGCCAGCAGCTTGGGAGCAGGTAGAGAGGAGACCCAGTACTTC	CASSLGAGREETQYF
NA	TRBV5-1	TRBJ1-4	NA	TGCGCCAGCAGCTTCCAGGGGAGCGAAAAACTGTTTTTT	CASSFQGSEKLFF
TRBD1	TRBV2	TRBJ1-1	NA	TGTGCCAGCAGTTCCGGGACAGGGACAATGAACACTGAAGCTTTCTTT	CASSSGTGTMNTEAFF
NA	TRBV11-3	TRBJ2-7	once	TGTGCCAGCAGCTTAGGGGTTACCTACGAGCGGTACTTC	CASSLGVTYERYF
TRBD2	TRBV9	TRBJ2-1	few	TGTGCCAGCAGCGCCCCTAGCGGGGGCAGGTATGAGCAGTTCTTC	CASSAPSGGRYEQFF
NA	TRBV19	TRBJ2-2	once	TGTGCCAGTAGTATATTGGGACACCTCACCGGGGAGCTGTTTTTT	CASSILGHLTGELFF
NA	TRBV5-4	TRBJ1-1	few	TGTGCCAGCAGCTTGGGTTTAGTGGACACTGAAGCTTTCTTT	CASSLGLVDTEAFF
NA	TRBV18	TRBJ1-1	NA	TGTGCCAGCTCACCACTGTCGGGCGGGCCTAACACTGAAGCTTTCTTT	CASSPLSGGPNTEAFF
NA	TRBV7-9	TRBJ1-3	NA	TGTGCCAGCAGCTCCCCCCTCCCGGGGAGCCGCTCGAACACCATATATTTT	CASSSPLPGSRSNTIYF
NA	TRBV7-2	TRBJ1-2	NA	TGTGCCAGCAGCTTGTGGCCGAACACCCCCTATGGCTACACCTTC	CASSLWPNTPYGYTF
NA	TRBV5-1	TRBJ1-1	NA	TGCGCCAGCAGCTTGGAAGGGGGGGACACTGAAGCTTTCTTT	CASSLEGGDTEAFF
TRBD2	TRBV5-1	TRBJ2-5	NA	TGCGCCAGCACCCTTGGCGCTAGCGGGGGGATGTACCAAGAGACCCAGTACTTC	CASTLGASGGMYQETQYF
TRBD2	TRBV6-1	TRBJ2-1	few	TGTGCCAGCAGTGCATACGGGACTAGCGGGGGATACAATGAGCAGTTCTTC	CASSAYGTSGGYNEQFF
NA	TRBV4-1	TRBJ1-6	NA	TGCGCCAGCAGCCAACCCAAGAACGGCAGGAATTCACCCCTCCACTTT	CASSQPKNGRNSPLHF
TRBD1	TRBV29-1	TRBJ1-1	NA	TGCAGCGTAAACAGGGGGCAAGGAACTGAAGCTTTCTTT	CSVNRGQGTEAFF
NA	TRBV20-1	TRBJ1-1	few	TGCAGTGCTGTCGGGTACACTGAAGCTTTCTTT	CSAVGYTEAFF
NA	TRBV6-6	TRBJ1-2	NA	TGTGCCAGCAACCCAGCGTTGAACAGGGAACTTGGGTACACCTTC	CASNPALNRELGYTF
NA	TRBV6-6	TRBJ1-1	NA	TGTGCCAGCAGTCGCCTGACAGTTGAAGCTTTCTTT	CASSRLTVEAFF
NA	TRBV15	TRBJ1-4	NA	TGTGCCACCAGCAGAGGGCATTCTAATGAAAAACTGTTTTTT	CATSRGHSNEKLFF
NA	TRBV4-1	TRBJ1-6	NA	TGCGCCAGCAGCCAAGATCGGGGAGAGAATTCACCCCTCCACTTT	CASSQDRGENSPLHF